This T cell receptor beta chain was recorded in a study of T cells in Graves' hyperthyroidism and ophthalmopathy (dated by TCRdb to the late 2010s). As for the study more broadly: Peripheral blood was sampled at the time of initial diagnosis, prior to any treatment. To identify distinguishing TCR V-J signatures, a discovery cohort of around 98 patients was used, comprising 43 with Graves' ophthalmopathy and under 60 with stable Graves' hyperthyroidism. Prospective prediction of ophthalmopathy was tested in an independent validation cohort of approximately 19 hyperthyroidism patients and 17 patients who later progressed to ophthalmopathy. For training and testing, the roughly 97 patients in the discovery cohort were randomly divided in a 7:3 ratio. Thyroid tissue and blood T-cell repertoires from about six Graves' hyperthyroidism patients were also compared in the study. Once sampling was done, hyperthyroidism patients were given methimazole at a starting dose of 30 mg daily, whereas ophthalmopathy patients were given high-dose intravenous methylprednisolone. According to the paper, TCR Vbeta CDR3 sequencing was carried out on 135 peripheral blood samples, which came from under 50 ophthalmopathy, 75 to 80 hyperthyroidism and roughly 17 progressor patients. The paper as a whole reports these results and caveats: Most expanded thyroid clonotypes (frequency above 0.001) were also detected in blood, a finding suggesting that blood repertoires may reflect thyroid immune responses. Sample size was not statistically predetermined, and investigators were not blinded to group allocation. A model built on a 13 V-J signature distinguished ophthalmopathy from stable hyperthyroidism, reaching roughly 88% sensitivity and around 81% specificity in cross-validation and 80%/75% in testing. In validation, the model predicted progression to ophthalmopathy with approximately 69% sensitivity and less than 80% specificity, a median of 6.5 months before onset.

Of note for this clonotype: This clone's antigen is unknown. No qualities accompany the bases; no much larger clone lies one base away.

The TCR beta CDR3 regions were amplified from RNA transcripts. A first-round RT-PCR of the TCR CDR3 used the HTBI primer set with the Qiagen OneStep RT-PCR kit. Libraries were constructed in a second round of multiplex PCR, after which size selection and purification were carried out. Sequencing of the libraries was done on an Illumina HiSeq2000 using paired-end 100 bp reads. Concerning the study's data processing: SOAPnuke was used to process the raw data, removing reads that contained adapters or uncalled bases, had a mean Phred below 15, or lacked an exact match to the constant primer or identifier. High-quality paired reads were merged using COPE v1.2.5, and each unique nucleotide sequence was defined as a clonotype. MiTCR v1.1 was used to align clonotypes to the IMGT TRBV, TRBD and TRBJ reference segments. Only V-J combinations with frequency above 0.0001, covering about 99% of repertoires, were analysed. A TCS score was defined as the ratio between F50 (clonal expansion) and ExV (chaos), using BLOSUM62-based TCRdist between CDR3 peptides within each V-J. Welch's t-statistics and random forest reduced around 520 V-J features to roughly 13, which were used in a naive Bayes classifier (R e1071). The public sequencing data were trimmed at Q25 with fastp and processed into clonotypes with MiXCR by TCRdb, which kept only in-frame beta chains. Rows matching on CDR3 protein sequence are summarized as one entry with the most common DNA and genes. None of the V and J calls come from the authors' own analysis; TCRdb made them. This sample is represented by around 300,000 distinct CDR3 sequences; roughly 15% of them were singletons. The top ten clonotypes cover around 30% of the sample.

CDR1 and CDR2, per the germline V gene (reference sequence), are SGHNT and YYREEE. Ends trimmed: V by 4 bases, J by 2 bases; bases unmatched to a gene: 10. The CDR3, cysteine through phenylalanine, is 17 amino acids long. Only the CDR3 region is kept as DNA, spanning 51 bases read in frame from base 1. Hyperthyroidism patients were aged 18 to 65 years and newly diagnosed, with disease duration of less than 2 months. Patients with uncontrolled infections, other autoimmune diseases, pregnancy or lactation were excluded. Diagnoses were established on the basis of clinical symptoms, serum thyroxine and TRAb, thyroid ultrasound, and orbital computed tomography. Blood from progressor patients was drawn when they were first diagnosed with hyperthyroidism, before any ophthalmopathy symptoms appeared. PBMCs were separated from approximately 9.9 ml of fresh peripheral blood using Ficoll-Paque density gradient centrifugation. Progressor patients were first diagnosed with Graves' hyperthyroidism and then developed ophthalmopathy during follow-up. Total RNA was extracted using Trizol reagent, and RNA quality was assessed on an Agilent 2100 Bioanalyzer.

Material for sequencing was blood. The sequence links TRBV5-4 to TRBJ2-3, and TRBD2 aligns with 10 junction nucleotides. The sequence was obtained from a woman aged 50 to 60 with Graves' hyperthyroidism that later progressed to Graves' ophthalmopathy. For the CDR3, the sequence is CASSPVQGLAFTDTQYF. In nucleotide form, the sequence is TGTGCCAGCAGCCCCGTCCAGGGACTAGCGTTCACAGATACGCAGTATTTT.